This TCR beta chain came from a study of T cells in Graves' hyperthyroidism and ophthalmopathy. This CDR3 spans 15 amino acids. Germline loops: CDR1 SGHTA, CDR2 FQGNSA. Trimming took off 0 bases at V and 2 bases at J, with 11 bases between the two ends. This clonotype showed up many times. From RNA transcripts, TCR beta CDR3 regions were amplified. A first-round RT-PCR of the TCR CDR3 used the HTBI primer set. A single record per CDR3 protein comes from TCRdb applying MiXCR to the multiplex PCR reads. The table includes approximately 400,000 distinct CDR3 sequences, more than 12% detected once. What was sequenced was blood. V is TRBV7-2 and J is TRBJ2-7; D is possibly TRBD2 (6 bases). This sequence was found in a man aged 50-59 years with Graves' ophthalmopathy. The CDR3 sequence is CASSLAGGATYEQYF. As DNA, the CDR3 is TGTGCCAGCAGCTTAGCGGGGGGTGCGACCTACGAGCAGTACTTC.